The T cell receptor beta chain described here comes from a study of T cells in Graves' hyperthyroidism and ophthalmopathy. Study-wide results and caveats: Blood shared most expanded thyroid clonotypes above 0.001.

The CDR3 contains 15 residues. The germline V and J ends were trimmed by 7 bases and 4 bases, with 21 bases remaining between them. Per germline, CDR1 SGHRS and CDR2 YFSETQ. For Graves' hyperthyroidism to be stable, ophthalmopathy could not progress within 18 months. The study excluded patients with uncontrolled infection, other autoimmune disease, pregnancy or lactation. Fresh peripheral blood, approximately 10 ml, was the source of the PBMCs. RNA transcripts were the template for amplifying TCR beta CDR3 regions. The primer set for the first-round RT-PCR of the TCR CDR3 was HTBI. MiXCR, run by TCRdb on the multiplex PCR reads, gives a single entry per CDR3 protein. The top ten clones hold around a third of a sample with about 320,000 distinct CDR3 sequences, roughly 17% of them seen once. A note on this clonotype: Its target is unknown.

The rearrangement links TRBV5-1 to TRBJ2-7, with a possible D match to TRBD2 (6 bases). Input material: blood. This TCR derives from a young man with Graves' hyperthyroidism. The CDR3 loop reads CASSLTGTLDYEQYF. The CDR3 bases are TGCGCCAGCTCTTTGACCGGGACTTTAGATTACGAGCAGTACTTC.